What follows are 27 T cell receptor beta chains derived from one specimen sequenced in a study of cytomegalovirus exposure and HLA in healthy donors. Measured with immunoSEQ multiplex PCR; TCRdb has only the in-frame clones, and not every one. This sample has 130,000 to 150,000 clones, with 70% to 90% found just once. Material: PBMCs. These TCRs come from a man between 18 and 35 years old in good health and CMV-seronegative.

The chain links TRBV9 to TRBJ2-1; TRBD2 aligns across 7 bases. Germline assignment: CDR1 SGDLS and CDR2 YYNGEE. V dropped 4 bases and J dropped 7; count of bases not matched to a gene: 11. There are 15 residues in the CDR3. CDR3 nucleotides: TGTGCCAGCAGCCGAGCGGGCGGGAGTCGGAATGAGCAGTTCTTC. Translating gives CASSRAGGSRNEQFF.

V and J are TRBV7-2 and TRBJ2-1, with D perhaps TRBD2 (6 bases). The CDR3 spans 14 residues. Trimming pared 5 bases from V and 1 base from J, leaving 9 bases between. Germline CDR1 reads SGHTA; CDR2 reads FQGNSA. The chain's CDR3 is CASSPGVSYNEQFF. As DNA, the CDR3 is TGTGCCAGCAGCCCGGGAGTATCCTACAATGAGCAGTTCTTC. The whole variable domain, filled in from reference TRBV7-2 and TRBJ2-1, reads GAGVSQSPSNKVTEKGKDVELRCDPISGHTALYWYRQSLGQGLEFLIYFQGNSAPDKSGLPSDRFSAERTGGSVSTLTIQRTQQEDSAVYLCASSPGVSYNEQFFGPGTRLTVL.

This chain uses TRBV28 with TRBJ2-3, with 10 positions matching TRBD2. This CDR3 has 16 amino acids. CDR1 is MDHEN, CDR2 SYDVKM, per germline. Unmatched junction bases numbered 9, after V lost 4 bases and J lost 5 bases. The CDR3 region is CASSSSAGGPGDTQYF. CDR3 sequence (DNA): TGTGCCAGCAGTTCGTCAGCGGGAGGGCCGGGAGATACGCAGTATTTT.

This sequence joins TRBV9 and TRBJ1-4; weak D call: TRBD1 (5 bases). V dropped 2 bases and J dropped 2 bases, with 13 bases sitting between them. From germline, CDR1 is SGDLS and CDR2 YYNGEE. The CDR3 runs to 16 residues. This CDR3 reads CASSVASGHTNEKLFF. The CDR3 DNA is TGTGCCAGCAGCGTTGCTTCAGGACACACTAATGAAAAACTGTTTTTT.

This clone showed up just a few times. The chain recombines TRBV7-8 with TRBJ2-7; TRBD1 might be the D (6 bases). The CDR3 is 13 amino acids. V lost 6 bases to trimming and J lost 6 bases, with 15 bases between them. Germline V gene data show CDR1 as SGHVS and CDR2 as FQNEAQ. The CDR3 DNA is TGTGCCAGCAGACACAGGGCCCCGGGCGAGCAGTACTTC. Translation gives CASRHRAPGEQYF.

This clone was detected once. The chain joins TRBV4-1 to TRBJ2-6, with D perhaps TRBD1 (6 bases). From germline, CDR1 is MGHRA and CDR2 YSYEKL. This CDR3 is built from 17 residues. V was shortened by 1 base and J by 5 bases, with 15 bases between the two germline ends. CDR3 residues: CASSQGLTGGRANVLTF. The CDR3 DNA reads TGCGCCAGCAGCCAAGGATTGACAGGTGGTAGGGCCAACGTCCTGACTTTC.

The rearrangement links TRBV5-6 to TRBJ2-1; TRBD2 agrees at 12 bases. The V segment lost 0 bases and the J segment 7 bases; nucleotides outside the gene matches: 5. The CDR3 sequence is 16 residues long. CDR1 is SGHDT and CDR2 is YYEEEE in the germline V gene. As DNA, the CDR3 is TGTGCCAGCAGCTTGGGAGGACTAGCGGGAATGAATGAGCAGTTCTTC. It is translated as CASSLGGLAGMNEQFF.

The gene calls are TRBV18 and TRBJ2-1; 9 bases are a match to TRBD2. CDR1 is KGHSH, CDR2 LQKENI, per germline. Trimming at V came to 3 bases and at J to 4 bases, leaving 4 bases not matched to a gene. The CDR3 extends over 15 amino acids. The CDR3 DNA sequence: TGTGCCAGCTCACCCCTAGCGGGGACTTACAATGAGCAGTTCTTC. This sequence encodes CASSPLAGTYNEQFF.

This clone showed up just once. The V call is TRBV2, the J call TRBJ2-5, with 8 bases matching TRBD1. CDR3 length: 15 amino acids. Germline V gene sequence: CDR1 SNHLY, CDR2 FYNNEI. Germline trimming cut 6 bases from V and 9 bases from J; bases unmatched to any gene: 15. Here the CDR3 DNA reads TGTGCCAGCAGAAACAGGGGGAGCTCCGTGACGGCCCAGTACTTC. This codes for CASRNRGSSVTAQYF.

The chain employs TRBV6-6 and TRBJ2-5; 9 bases match TRBD2. Germline V gene sequence: CDR1 MNHNY, CDR2 SVGAGI (reference sequence). V gave up 2 bases and J gave up 2 bases; unmatched junction bases: 6. The CDR3 contains 16 residues. CDR3 sequence reads: CASSYGLAGFQETQYF. The CDR3 DNA reads as TGTGCCAGCAGTTACGGGCTAGCGGGGTTTCAAGAGACCCAGTACTTC.

CDR3 nucleotides: TGTGCCAGCAGTGACTCGATTACAGGCGCGAACACCGGGGAGCTGTTTTTT. It codes for CASSDSITGANTGELFF. J is TRBJ2-2 and V is TRBV6-4; possibly TRBD1 for D (5 bases). The CDR3 consists of 17 residues. V lost 0 bases, J lost 0 bases, and 11 bases lay in between. CDR1 is MRHNA and CDR2 is SNTAGT in the germline V gene.

The rearrangement links TRBV27 to TRBJ1-1; tentative D call: TRBD1 (6 bases). V lost 4 bases and J lost 3, with 15 bases in between. The CDR3 totals 15 residues. Germline lookup yields CDR1 MNHEY and CDR2 SMNVEV (reference sequence). CDR3 nucleotides: TGTGCCAGCAGTTCCCACAGGGTCGGGGACACTGAAGCTTTCTTT. Its translation: CASSSHRVGDTEAFF.

The chain uses TRBV4-1 and TRBJ2-4, with TRBD2 as a possible D gene (6 bases). Trimming left V 6 bases short and J 7 bases short, with 19 bases between. CDR3 length: 15 amino acids. Germline CDR1 is MGHRA and CDR2 is YSYEKL. As DNA, the CDR3 is TGCGCCAGCAGGCTAATTGGGGGGAAGGAGAACATTCAGTACTTC. Translated, it gives CASRLIGGKENIQYF.

This clone showed up just a few times. The genes are TRBV9 and TRBJ2-2, with D possibly being TRBD2 (5 bases). CDR3 size: 13 residues. V was trimmed by 3 bases and J by 7 bases, leaving 10 bases between them. CDR1 is SGDLS, CDR2 YYNGEE, per germline. The CDR3 reads CASSDGLGGELFF. The CDR3 DNA follows: TGTGCCAGCAGCGACGGACTTGGCGGGGAGCTGTTTTTT.

The rearrangement joins TRBV6-1 to TRBJ1-6, with 7 bases matching TRBD1. Trimming cost V 2 bases and J 10 bases; bases outside gene matches: 8. The CDR3 loop spans 15 amino acids. Germline values: CDR1 MNHNS, CDR2 SASEGT. CDR3 residues: CASSEMEGAHSPLHF. In nucleotides, the CDR3 is TGTGCCAGCAGTGAAATGGAGGGGGCCCACTCACCCCTCCACTTT.

The rearrangement uses TRBV30 and TRBJ2-1; D not certain. This CDR3 is built from 15 residues. The germline V gene has CDR1 GTSNPN and CDR2 SVGIG (reference sequence). Trimming removed 4 bases at V and 0 bases at J, with 13 bases between. CDR3 sequence reads: CAWTQLTSSYNEQFF. CDR3 sequence (DNA): TGTGCCTGGACCCAACTAACGTCCTCCTACAATGAGCAGTTCTTC.

The chain is built from TRBV6-1 and TRBJ1-2; 10 bases agree with TRBD1. Unmatched junction bases numbered 7, after V lost 8 bases and J lost 13 bases. The CDR3 consists of 11 residues. Germline CDR1 is MNHNS and CDR2 is SASEGT. As DNA, the CDR3 is TGTGCCAGCCCGGGACAGGGGTTTTTCACCTTC. Its translation: CASPGQGFFTF.

V and J are TRBV29-1 and TRBJ2-7; 12 bases match TRBD2. This CDR3 has 14 amino acids. Germline loops: CDR1 SQVTM, CDR2 ANQGSEA. The junction had 3 bases not matched to a gene; V was cut back by 4 bases and J by 2 bases. The CDR3 region has the DNA TGCAGCGTTGTGACTAGCGGGAGCGCCTACGAGCAGTACTTC. Protein product: CSVVTSGSAYEQYF.

The V call is TRBV13, the J call TRBJ2-1, with D possibly TRBD2 on 5 matching bases. The V gene's germline CDR1 is PRHDT and CDR2 FYEKMQ (reference sequence). The V and J ends lost 4 bases and 7 bases respectively, with 20 bases between them. The CDR3 runs to 16 residues. CDR3 amino acids: CASSSDSGMYRNEQFF. DNA for the CDR3: TGTGCCAGCAGCTCGGATTCCGGGATGTACCGAAATGAGCAGTTCTTC.

The J gene is TRBJ1-1, the V gene TRBV7-2; D is ambiguous. Germline V gives CDR1 SGHTA, CDR2 FQGNSA. Trimming pared 5 bases from V and 3 bases from J, leaving 16 bases between. This CDR3 has 15 residues. CDR3 coding DNA: TGTGCCAGCAGCCCTCAATACCTCGCGGACACTGAAGCTTTCTTT. As protein: CASSPQYLADTEAFF.

The CDR3 region is CASRSFSGIGNQPQHF. DNA of the CDR3: TGTGCCAGCAGGTCCTTCTCAGGGATAGGAAATCAGCCCCAGCATTTT. V and J are TRBV27 and TRBJ1-5, with a possible D match to TRBD1 (5 bases). Trimming cost V 6 bases and J 4 bases, with 19 bases left between them. CDR3 length equals 16 residues. Germline CDR1 MNHEY, CDR2 SMNVEV (reference sequence).

J is TRBJ1-5 and V is TRBV19; D uncertain. The V gene's germline CDR1 is LNHDA and CDR2 SQIVND (reference sequence). Between the trimmed V and J ends, which lost 2 bases and 4 bases, there was a span of 9 bases. CDR3 size: 14 residues. CDR3 region: CASSITWENQPQHF. CDR3 bases: TGTGCCAGTAGTATAACGTGGGAGAATCAGCCCCAGCATTTT.

V is TRBV7-6 and J is TRBJ2-7; no firm D call. Germline CDR1 reads SGHVS; CDR2 reads FNYEAQ. This CDR3 has 15 amino acids. The V end lost 1 base, the J end lost 2 bases, and 12 bases lay between the germline ends. Written as DNA, the CDR3 is TGTGCCAGCAGCTTAGTCGCTAGGCCAGCCTACGAGCAGTACTTC. Protein product: CASSLVARPAYEQYF.

The chain recombines TRBV2 with TRBJ2-7, with 9 nucleotides matching TRBD2. Germline lookup yields CDR1 SNHLY and CDR2 FYNNEI. This CDR3 has 12 residues. V gave up 6 bases and J gave up 5 bases; unmatched junction bases: 2. The CDR3 loop is CASRGLAHEQYF. CDR3 DNA sequence: TGTGCCAGCAGGGGACTAGCCCACGAGCAGTACTTC.

The rearrangement joins TRBV11-3 to TRBJ2-1; weak D call: TRBD1 (5 bases). This CDR3 spans 15 amino acids. CDR1 SGHNT and CDR2 YENEEA come from the germline V gene. The V end was cut by 3 bases, the J end by 1 base, with 10 bases between. The CDR3 spells CASSFSTASYNEQFF. CDR3 nucleotides: TGTGCCAGCAGCTTTTCGACAGCATCCTACAATGAGCAGTTCTTC.

The chain combines TRBV19 with TRBJ2-3; D perhaps matches TRBD1 (6 bases). Germline loops: CDR1 LNHDA, CDR2 SQIVND (reference sequence). The CDR3 extends over 14 amino acids. V lost 4 bases and J 6 bases, leaving 14 bases between the germline ends. Written as DNA, the CDR3 is TGTGCCAGTAGTAGTAGACAGGCCCGGGATACGCAGTATTTT. Its translation: CASSSRQARDTQYF.

V is TRBV2 and J is TRBJ2-3, with D possibly being TRBD2 (6 bases). The V gene lost 6 bases and the J gene lost 4 bases, with 20 bases spanning the gap. The length of the CDR3 is 16 residues. Germline V gene data show CDR1 as SNHLY and CDR2 as FYNNEI. In nucleotides, the CDR3 is TGTGCCAGCAGGGGACGCCGGGACTCTCCCCCAGATACGCAGTATTTT. It is translated as CASRGRRDSPPDTQYF.